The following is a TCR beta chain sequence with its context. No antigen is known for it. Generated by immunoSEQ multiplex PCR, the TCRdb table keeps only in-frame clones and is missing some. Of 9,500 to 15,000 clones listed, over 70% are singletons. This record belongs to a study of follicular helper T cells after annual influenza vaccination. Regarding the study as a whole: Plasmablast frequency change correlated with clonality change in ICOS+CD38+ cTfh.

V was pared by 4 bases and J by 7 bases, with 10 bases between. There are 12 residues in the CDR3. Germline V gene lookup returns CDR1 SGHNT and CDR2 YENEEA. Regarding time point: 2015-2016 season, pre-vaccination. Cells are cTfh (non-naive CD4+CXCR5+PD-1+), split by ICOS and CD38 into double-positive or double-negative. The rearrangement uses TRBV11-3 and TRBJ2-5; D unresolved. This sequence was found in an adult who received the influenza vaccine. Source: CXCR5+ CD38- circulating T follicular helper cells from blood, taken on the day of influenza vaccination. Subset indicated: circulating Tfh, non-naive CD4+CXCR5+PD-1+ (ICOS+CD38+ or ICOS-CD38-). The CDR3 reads CASSSLGGTQYF. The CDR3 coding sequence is TGTGCCAGCAGCTCATTGGGTGGGACCCAGTACTTC. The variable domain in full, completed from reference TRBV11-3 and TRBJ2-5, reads EAGVVQSPRYKIIEKKQPVAFWCNPISGHNTLYWYLQNLGQGPELLIRYENEEAVDDSQLPKDRFSAERLKGVDSTLKIQPAELGDSAVYLCASSSLGGTQYFGPGTRLLVL.